This T cell receptor beta chain appears in the sequencing data of a study of blood T cell repertoires in COVID-19. Donors in Cohort 3 counted as recovered after two negative PCRs, clearance, or symptom resolution. The protocol was immunoSEQ multiplex PCR, while the TCRdb copy is restricted to in-frame clones and leaves out a portion. The sample has hundreds of thousands of clones, approximately 90% seen once; the top ten hold roughly 1.1%. The germline gives CDR1 DFQATT, CDR2 SNEGSKA (reference sequence). V lost 3 bases, J lost 7 bases, and 9 bases lay in between. The CDR3 covers 11 residues. Sequences were obtained from PBMCs or T cells enriched from blood (not recorded which). The chain recombines TRBV20-1 with TRBJ1-2; D not resolved. This receptor was identified in a man under 40 who had recovered from COVID-19. CDR3 in amino acids: CSASRSGGYTF. For the CDR3, the DNA is TGCAGTGCTAGCCGCTCGGGTGGCTACACCTTC.